These T cell receptor beta chains were read from a single sample in a study of CD8 T cells in Susac syndrome. TCRdb analysed the immunoSEQ multiplex PCR reads with MiXCR anew, one entry per CDR3 protein. The top ten hold approximately 0.094% of the sample, which has under 300,000 distinct CDR3 sequences, 90% to 97% seen once. The sample consisted of CD4+ T cells from PBMCs. These TCRs come from a human donor with Susac syndrome. Each CDR3 is given with its conserved first and last residue. Each record gives: clone size, J gene, V gene, D gene, CDR3 protein, CDR3 DNA. The D gene is left open where the match is weak. Some rows mark clone size as missing; the rest say once, few, many or name a class of expanded clone.

clone_size: .
j_call: TRBJ2-1
v_call: TRBV10-1
d_call: TRBD2
cdr3_aa: CASSPSGRYNEQFF
cdr3_nt: TGCGCCAGCAGTCCTAGCGGGAGATACAATGAGCAGTTCTTC

clone_size: .
j_call: TRBJ2-7
v_call: TRBV15
d_call: TRBD2
cdr3_aa: CATSSRLAGDGEQYF
cdr3_nt: TGTGCCACCAGCAGTCGACTAGCGGGAGACGGCGAGCAGTACTTC

clone_size: .
j_call: TRBJ2-1
v_call: TRBV7-9
d_call: TRBD2
cdr3_aa: CASSWTSGGSSYNEQFF
cdr3_nt: TGTGCCAGCAGCTGGACTAGCGGGGGAAGCTCCTACAATGAGCAGTTCTTC

clone_size: once
j_call: TRBJ1-5
v_call: TRBV2
d_call: .
cdr3_aa: CARHLQQHQPQHF
cdr3_nt: TGTGCCAGGCATCTTCAGCAGCATCAGCCCCAGCATTTT

clone_size: .
j_call: TRBJ2-1
v_call: TRBV20-1
d_call: .
cdr3_aa: CSARDARTAYYEQFF
cdr3_nt: TGCAGTGCTAGAGATGCCAGGACTGCCTACTATGAGCAGTTCTTC

clone_size: once
j_call: TRBJ1-1
v_call: TRBV29-1
d_call: .
cdr3_aa: CSAKPGGVGWTEAFF
cdr3_nt: TGCAGCGCCAAACCGGGCGGGGTAGGTTGGACTGAAGCTTTCTTT

clone_size: .
j_call: TRBJ2-5
v_call: TRBV5-4
d_call: .
cdr3_aa: CASTPSGGLETQYF
cdr3_nt: TGTGCCAGCACCCCCTCTGGGGGGCTCGAGACCCAGTACTTC

clone_size: .
j_call: TRBJ2-5
v_call: TRBV4-1
d_call: .
cdr3_aa: CASSQVEWPETQYF
cdr3_nt: TGCGCCAGCAGCCAAGTTGAGTGGCCAGAGACCCAGTACTTC

clone_size: .
j_call: TRBJ1-1
v_call: TRBV6-2/TRBV6-3
d_call: .
cdr3_aa: CASSYRIGTEAFF
cdr3_nt: TGTGCCAGCAGTTACCGGATAGGCACTGAAGCTTTCTTT

clone_size: .
j_call: TRBJ2-7
v_call: TRBV20-1
d_call: TRBD2
cdr3_aa: CSAMRTSGSPYEQYF
cdr3_nt: TGCAGTGCCATGAGGACTAGCGGGAGCCCCTACGAGCAGTACTTC

clone_size: .
j_call: TRBJ1-1
v_call: TRBV30
d_call: TRBD1
cdr3_aa: CAWSDWDSSGLNTEAFF
cdr3_nt: TGTGCCTGGAGTGATTGGGACAGTTCGGGGCTGAACACTGAAGCTTTCTTT

clone_size: .
j_call: TRBJ1-4
v_call: TRBV18
d_call: .
cdr3_aa: CASSPSGTKGEKLFF
cdr3_nt: TGTGCCAGCTCACCGTCCGGGACAAAAGGTGAAAAACTGTTTTTT

clone_size: .
j_call: TRBJ1-2
v_call: TRBV5-4
d_call: TRBD1
cdr3_aa: CASSSVTGAPGF
cdr3_nt: TGTGCCAGCAGCTCTGTGACAGGGGCTCCGGGCTTC

clone_size: .
j_call: TRBJ2-4
v_call: TRBV2
d_call: .
cdr3_aa: CASSEAARGAQYF
cdr3_nt: TGTGCCAGCAGTGAAGCGGCAAGGGGTGCCCAGTACTTC

clone_size: once
j_call: TRBJ2-5
v_call: TRBV10-3
d_call: .
cdr3_aa: CAISEPKGRGPQETQYF
cdr3_nt: TGTGCCATCAGCGAGCCCAAAGGGAGAGGACCTCAAGAGACCCAGTACTTC

clone_size: .
j_call: TRBJ2-1
v_call: TRBV5-4
d_call: .
cdr3_aa: CASSLISGRNEQFF
cdr3_nt: TGTGCCAGCAGCTTGATTAGTGGGCGGAATGAGCAGTTCTTC

clone_size: once
j_call: TRBJ2-7
v_call: TRBV5-1
d_call: TRBD1
cdr3_aa: CASSLVRTGHYEQYF
cdr3_nt: TGCGCCAGCAGCTTGGTTCGGACAGGGCACTACGAGCAGTACTTC

clone_size: few
j_call: TRBJ1-2
v_call: TRBV30
d_call: .
cdr3_aa: CAWRQTNYGYTF
cdr3_nt: TGTGCCTGGCGACAAACAAACTATGGCTACACCTTC

clone_size: .
j_call: TRBJ1-2
v_call: TRBV7-2
d_call: TRBD1
cdr3_aa: CASCDPIDRANYGYTF
cdr3_nt: TGTGCCAGCTGCGACCCGATCGACAGGGCCAACTATGGCTACACCTTC

clone_size: .
j_call: TRBJ2-7
v_call: TRBV29-1
d_call: .
cdr3_aa: CRGRGASYEQYF
cdr3_nt: TGCAGAGGCAGGGGGGCTTCCTACGAGCAGTACTTC

clone_size: .
j_call: TRBJ2-7
v_call: TRBV24-1
d_call: .
cdr3_aa: CATSDFGRGDDEQYF
cdr3_nt: TGTGCCACCAGTGATTTCGGCAGGGGAGATGACGAGCAGTACTTC

clone_size: .
j_call: TRBJ1-2
v_call: TRBV20-1
d_call: .
cdr3_aa: CSARRRAYGYTF
cdr3_nt: TGCAGTGCTAGGAGGAGGGCCTATGGCTACACCTTC

clone_size: .
j_call: TRBJ1-4
v_call: TRBV4-1
d_call: .
cdr3_aa: CASSQTGATNEKLFF
cdr3_nt: TGCGCCAGCAGCCAAACGGGTGCAACTAATGAAAAACTGTTTTTT

clone_size: .
j_call: TRBJ1-1
v_call: TRBV24-1
d_call: .
cdr3_aa: CATSDRTPNTEAFF
cdr3_nt: TGTGCCACCAGTGACCGCACCCCTAACACTGAAGCTTTCTTT

clone_size: .
j_call: TRBJ2-5
v_call: TRBV20-1
d_call: TRBD1
cdr3_aa: CSAMGPGGETQYF
cdr3_nt: TGCAGTGCTATGGGGCCAGGGGGAGAGACCCAGTACTTC

clone_size: few
j_call: TRBJ1-2
v_call: TRBV18
d_call: .
cdr3_aa: CASSPSSGYTF
cdr3_nt: TGTGCCAGCTCACCGTCATCTGGCTACACCTTC

clone_size: .
j_call: TRBJ1-5
v_call: TRBV20-1
d_call: .
cdr3_aa: CSARDGSGGNQPQHF
cdr3_nt: TGCAGTGCTAGAGATGGATCGGGGGGCAATCAGCCCCAGCATTTT

clone_size: .
j_call: TRBJ1-2
v_call: TRBV28
d_call: .
cdr3_aa: CASSLEDYGYTF
cdr3_nt: TGTGCCAGCAGTCTTGAAGACTATGGCTACACCTTC

clone_size: .
j_call: TRBJ2-7
v_call: TRBV9
d_call: TRBD2
cdr3_aa: CASSVRGSGTYEQYF
cdr3_nt: TGTGCCAGCAGCGTAAGGGGTAGCGGGACCTACGAGCAGTACTTC

clone_size: .
j_call: TRBJ2-7
v_call: TRBV30
d_call: TRBD1
cdr3_aa: CAWDDRGYEQYF
cdr3_nt: TGTGCCTGGGATGACAGGGGCTACGAGCAGTACTTC

clone_size: .
j_call: TRBJ1-1
v_call: TRBV11-1
d_call: .
cdr3_aa: CASSLATGLNTEAFF
cdr3_nt: TGTGCCAGCAGCTTAGCCACAGGGTTGAACACTGAAGCTTTCTTT

clone_size: .
j_call: TRBJ1-5
v_call: TRBV20-1
d_call: .
cdr3_aa: CSAAVGYSNQPQHF
cdr3_nt: TGCAGTGCGGCAGTGGGGTATAGCAATCAGCCCCAGCATTTT

clone_size: .
j_call: TRBJ1-1
v_call: TRBV29-1
d_call: .
cdr3_aa: CSGERGADTEAFF
cdr3_nt: TGCAGCGGGGAGAGGGGGGCCGACACTGAAGCTTTCTTT

clone_size: .
j_call: TRBJ1-1
v_call: TRBV11-3
d_call: .
cdr3_aa: CASSFSYGDTEAFF
cdr3_nt: TGTGCCAGCAGCTTCTCCTACGGGGACACTGAAGCTTTCTTT

clone_size: .
j_call: TRBJ2-2
v_call: TRBV5-1
d_call: .
cdr3_aa: CASSSGGYTNTGELFF
cdr3_nt: TGCGCCAGCAGCTCGGGGGGCTATACGAACACCGGGGAGCTGTTTTTT

clone_size: .
j_call: TRBJ1-2
v_call: TRBV15
d_call: TRBD1
cdr3_aa: CATSASTGGYGYTF
cdr3_nt: TGTGCCACCAGCGCTTCGACAGGGGGCTATGGCTACACCTTC

clone_size: .
j_call: TRBJ1-1
v_call: TRBV29-1
d_call: TRBD1
cdr3_aa: CSVEAGGNTEAFF
cdr3_nt: TGCAGCGTTGAGGCAGGGGGGAACACTGAAGCTTTCTTT

clone_size: .
j_call: TRBJ2-7
v_call: TRBV11-2
d_call: .
cdr3_aa: CASSLVGYSYEQYF
cdr3_nt: TGTGCCAGCAGCTTAGTTGGATACTCCTACGAGCAGTACTTC

clone_size: .
j_call: TRBJ2-5
v_call: TRBV25-1
d_call: TRBD1
cdr3_aa: CASGWTGETQYF
cdr3_nt: TGTGCCAGCGGGTGGACAGGGGAGACCCAGTACTTC

clone_size: .
j_call: TRBJ2-1
v_call: TRBV19
d_call: TRBD2
cdr3_aa: CASSIKMGLAGDDEQFF
cdr3_nt: TGTGCCAGTAGTATTAAAATGGGACTAGCGGGAGACGATGAGCAGTTCTTC